The clone carrying this T cell receptor (beta chain) was seen a handful of times. Original processing methods: Scientists estimated how many nucleated cells there were by amplifying reference gene primers. Sequencing used immunoSEQ multiplex PCR; TCRdb keeps in-frame clones, though not all of them. D and trimming were read from the DNA, whereas the V and J calls and clone size are those reported in that table. The data show fewer than 120,000 clones, around 74% seen once. This record comes from a study of blood T cell repertoires in COVID-19. Study-wide background: Samples taken during acute and convalescent COVID-19 were collected in the United States, Italy and Spain. Sources were T cells, B-cell-depleted T cells, or PBMCs; the material itself was cDNA or gDNA.

Germline CDR1 SGHNT, CDR2 YYREEE (reference sequence). The CDR3 is 13 residues long. Trimming cost V 0 bases and J 2 bases, with 5 bases left between them. The source is a woman in her sixties or seventies with acute or convalescent COVID-19. Sequenced material: peripheral blood. This rearrangement joins TRBV5-4 to TRBJ2-5; D gene uncertain. The CDR3 sequence: CASSLAQQETQYF. The CDR3 DNA reads as TGTGCCAGCAGCTTGGCCCAGCAAGAGACCCAGTACTTC.